Below, one T cell receptor (beta chain) is given with its context. This clone has just one count. There is no known antigen for this receptor. No base quality values were provided; no much bigger clone lies one nucleotide off. These data are taken from a study of T cell changes during pregnancy in multiple sclerosis (dated 2019 in TCRdb). About the study as a whole: The study examined how the T cell repertoire changed over the course of pregnancy in women with multiple sclerosis.

V is clipped by 1 base and J by 7 bases, and the sequence between their germline boundaries is 14 bases long. The CDR3, cysteine through phenylalanine, is 15 amino acids long. The only DNA kept is the CDR3, 45 bases in frame from the first base. The germline V gene yields SGHTA for CDR1 and FQGNSA for CDR2. The library was prepared using the immunoSEQ multiplex PCR assay. Not all clones reach the TCRdb copy of this immuneACCESS table, which keeps in-frame sequences only. Checked studies attribute under half of the gap to unresolved V genes and leave the rest unexplained. The sample table shows approximately 98,000 clones, and about 91% are seen once. 2% to 3% of the sample lies in the top ten.

The clonotype comes from a female donor in good health, enrolled as a control in a pregnancy study. Specimen: peripheral blood, collected after pregnancy. The chain joins TRBV7-2 to TRBJ1-5; the D gene is possibly TRBD1, with 6 bases matching. The DNA sequence is given as TGTGCCAGCAGCTTAGATGGGGGCCAGGGCCAGCCCCAGCATTTT. Translated, this gives CASSLDGGQGQPQHF.